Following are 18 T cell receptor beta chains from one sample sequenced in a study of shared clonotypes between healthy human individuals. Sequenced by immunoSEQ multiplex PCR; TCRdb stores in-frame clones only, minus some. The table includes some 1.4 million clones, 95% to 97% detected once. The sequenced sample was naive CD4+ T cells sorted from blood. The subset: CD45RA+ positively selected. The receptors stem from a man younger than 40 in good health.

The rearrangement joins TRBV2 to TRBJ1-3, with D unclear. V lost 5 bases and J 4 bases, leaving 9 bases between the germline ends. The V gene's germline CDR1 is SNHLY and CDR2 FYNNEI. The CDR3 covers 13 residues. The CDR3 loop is CASSTRTGNTIYF. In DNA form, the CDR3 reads TGTGCCAGCAGTACCCGAACCGGAAACACCATATATTTT.

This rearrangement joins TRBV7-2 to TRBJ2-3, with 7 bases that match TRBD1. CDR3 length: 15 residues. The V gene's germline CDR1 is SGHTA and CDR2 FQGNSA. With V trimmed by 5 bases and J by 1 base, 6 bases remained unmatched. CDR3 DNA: TGTGCCAGCAGCCTACAGGGGTCGGGCACAGATACGCAGTATTTT. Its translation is CASSLQGSGTDTQYF.

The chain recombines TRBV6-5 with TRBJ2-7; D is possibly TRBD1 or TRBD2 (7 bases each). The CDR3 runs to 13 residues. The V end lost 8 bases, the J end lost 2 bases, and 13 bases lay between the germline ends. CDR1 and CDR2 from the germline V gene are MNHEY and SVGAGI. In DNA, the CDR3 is TGTGCCAGCCAGGGGGGGGGAACCTACGAGCAGTACTTC. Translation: CASQGGGTYEQYF.

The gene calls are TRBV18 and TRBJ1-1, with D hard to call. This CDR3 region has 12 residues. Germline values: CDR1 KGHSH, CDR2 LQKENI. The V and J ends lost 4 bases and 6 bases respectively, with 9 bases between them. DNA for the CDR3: TGTGCCAGCTCACGCGGGGAGTCTGAAGCTTTCTTT. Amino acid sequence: CASSRGESEAFF. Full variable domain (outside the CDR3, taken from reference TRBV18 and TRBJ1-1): NAGVMQNPRHLVRRRGQEARLRCSPMKGHSHVYWYRQLPEEGLKFMVYLQKENIIDESGMPKERFSAEFPKEGPSILRIQQVVRGDSAAYFCASSRGESEAFFGQGTRLTVV.

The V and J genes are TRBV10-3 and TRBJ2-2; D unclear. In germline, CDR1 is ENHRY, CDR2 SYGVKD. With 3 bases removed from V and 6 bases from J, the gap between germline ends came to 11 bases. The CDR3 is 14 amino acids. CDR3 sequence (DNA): TGTGCCATCAGTGATTTGGGTACCGCCGGGGAGCTGTTTTTT. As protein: CAISDLGTAGELFF.

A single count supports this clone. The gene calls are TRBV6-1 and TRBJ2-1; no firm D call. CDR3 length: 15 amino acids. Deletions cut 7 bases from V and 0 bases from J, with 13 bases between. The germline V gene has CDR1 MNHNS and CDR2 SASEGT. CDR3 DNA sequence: TGTGCCAGCATCGACCCGCGGAGCTCCTACAATGAGCAGTTCTTC. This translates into CASIDPRSSYNEQFF.

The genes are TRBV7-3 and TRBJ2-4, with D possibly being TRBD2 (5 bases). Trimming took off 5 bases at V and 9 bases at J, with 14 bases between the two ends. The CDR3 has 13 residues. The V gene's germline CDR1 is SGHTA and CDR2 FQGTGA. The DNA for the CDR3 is TGTGCCAGCAGCGCCCACGACCGGGGCATTCAGTACTTC. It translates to CASSAHDRGIQYF.

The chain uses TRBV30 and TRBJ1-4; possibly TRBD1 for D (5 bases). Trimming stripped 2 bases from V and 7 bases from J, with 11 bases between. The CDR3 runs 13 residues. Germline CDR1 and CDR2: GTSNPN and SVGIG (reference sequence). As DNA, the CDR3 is TGTGCCTGGAGTAAGGGGTTAGCTGAAAAACTGTTTTTT. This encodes CAWSKGLAEKLFF.

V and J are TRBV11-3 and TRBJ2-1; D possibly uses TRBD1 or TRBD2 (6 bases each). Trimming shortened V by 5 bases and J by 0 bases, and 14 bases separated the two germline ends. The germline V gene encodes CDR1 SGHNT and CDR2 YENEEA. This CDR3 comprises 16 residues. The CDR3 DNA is TGTGCCAGCAGCCGGAGGGGGACTGACTCCTACAATGAGCAGTTCTTC. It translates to CASSRRGTDSYNEQFF.

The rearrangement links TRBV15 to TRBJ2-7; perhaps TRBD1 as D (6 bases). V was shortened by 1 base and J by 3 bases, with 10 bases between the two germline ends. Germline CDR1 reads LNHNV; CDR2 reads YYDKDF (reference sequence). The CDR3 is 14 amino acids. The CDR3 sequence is CATSRGDILYEQYF. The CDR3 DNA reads TGTGCCACCAGCAGAGGGGACATCCTCTACGAGCAGTACTTC.

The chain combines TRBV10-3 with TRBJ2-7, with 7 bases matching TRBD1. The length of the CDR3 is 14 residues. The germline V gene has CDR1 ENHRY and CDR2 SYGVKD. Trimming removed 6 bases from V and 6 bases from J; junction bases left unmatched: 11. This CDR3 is CAIRGSTGEREQYF. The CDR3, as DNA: TGTGCCATCAGGGGATCAACAGGGGAGCGCGAGCAGTACTTC.

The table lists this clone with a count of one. The CDR3 nucleotides are TGTGCCAGCAGTTTGGGGACGAGATCCTACGAGCAGTACTTC. Protein sequence: CASSLGTRSYEQYF. The chain has TRBV2 and TRBJ2-7; D assignment may be TRBD1 or TRBD2 (5 bases each). The CDR3 runs 14 residues. From germline, CDR1 is SNHLY and CDR2 FYNNEI. V lost 5 bases and J lost 1, with 12 bases in between.

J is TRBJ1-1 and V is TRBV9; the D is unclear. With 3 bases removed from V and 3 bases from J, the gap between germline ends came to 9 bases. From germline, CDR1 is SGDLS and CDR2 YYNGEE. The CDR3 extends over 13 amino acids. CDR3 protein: CASSAHGDTEAFF. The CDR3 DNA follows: TGTGCCAGCAGCGCCCACGGAGACACTGAAGCTTTCTTT.

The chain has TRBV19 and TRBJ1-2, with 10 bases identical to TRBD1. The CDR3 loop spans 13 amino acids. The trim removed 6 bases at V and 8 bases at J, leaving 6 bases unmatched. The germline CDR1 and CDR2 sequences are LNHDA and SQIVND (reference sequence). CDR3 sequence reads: CASRPGQGIGYTF. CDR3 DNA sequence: TGTGCCAGTAGACCGGGACAGGGGATCGGCTACACCTTC.

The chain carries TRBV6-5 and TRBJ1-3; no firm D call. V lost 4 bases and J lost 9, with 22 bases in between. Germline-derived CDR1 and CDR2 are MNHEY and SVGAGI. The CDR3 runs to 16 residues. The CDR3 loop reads CASSFTGSGSVGTIYF. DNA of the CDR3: TGTGCCAGCAGTTTCACCGGGTCTGGCTCTGTCGGCACCATATATTTT.

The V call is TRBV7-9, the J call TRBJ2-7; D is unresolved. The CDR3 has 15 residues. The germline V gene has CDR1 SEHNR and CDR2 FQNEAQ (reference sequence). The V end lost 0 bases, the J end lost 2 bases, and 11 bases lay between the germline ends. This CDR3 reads CASSLAPAGAYEQYF. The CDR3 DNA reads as TGTGCCAGCAGCTTAGCCCCGGCCGGTGCCTACGAGCAGTACTTC.

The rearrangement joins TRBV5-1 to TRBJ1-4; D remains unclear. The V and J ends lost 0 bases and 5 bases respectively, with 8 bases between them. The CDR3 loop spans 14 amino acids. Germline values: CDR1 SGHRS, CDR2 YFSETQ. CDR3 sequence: CASSLGQKNEKLFF. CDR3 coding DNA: TGCGCCAGCAGCTTGGGGCAGAAGAATGAAAAACTGTTTTTT.

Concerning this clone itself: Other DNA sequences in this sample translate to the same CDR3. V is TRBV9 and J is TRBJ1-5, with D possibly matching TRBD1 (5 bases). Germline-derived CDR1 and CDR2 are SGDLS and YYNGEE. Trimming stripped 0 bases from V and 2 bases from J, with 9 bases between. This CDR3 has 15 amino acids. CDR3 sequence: CASSVDPGGNQPQHF. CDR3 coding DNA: TGTGCCAGCAGCGTAGACCCGGGGGGCAATCAGCCCCAGCATTTT.